This T cell receptor beta chain was captured in a study of T cells in Graves' hyperthyroidism and ophthalmopathy. Study background: The initial diagnosis was the point when peripheral blood was collected, ahead of any treatment.

This clonotype was detected only a few times. Its antigen is as yet unknown. This CDR3 has 16 residues. V was clipped by 5 bases and J by 5 bases, with 18 bases between them. CDR1 is SEHNR and CDR2 is FQNEAQ in the germline V gene (reference sequence). The study, taken as a whole, reports: Ophthalmopathy onset followed model prediction by a median about 6.9 months. Also found in blood were most expanded thyroid clonotypes above 0.001.

PBMCs were derived from about 10 ml fresh peripheral blood. Amplification of TCR beta CDR3 regions used RNA as the template. TCR CDR3 underwent first-round RT-PCR with the HTBI primer set. TCRdb reprocessed the multiplex PCR reads with MiXCR, giving one entry per CDR3 protein. The table lists about 770,000 distinct CDR3 sequences, around a sixth of them singletons. The rearrangement joins TRBV7-9 to TRBJ2-2, with D tentatively TRBD1 (5 bases). The specimen sequenced was blood. The receptor was derived from a woman aged 45 to 65 with Graves' hyperthyroidism that later progressed to Graves' ophthalmopathy. CDR3: CASSEMSQGITGELFF. CDR3 coding DNA: TGTGCCAGCAGCGAGATGTCCCAGGGAATAACCGGGGAGCTGTTTTTT.